The following is a TCR beta chain sequence with its context. The sample originates from a study of blood T cell repertoires in COVID-19. On the study more broadly: The analysed material was cDNA or gDNA that came from T cells, B-cell-depleted T cells, or PBMCs.

The CDR3 is made up of 13 amino acids. V lost 3 bases, J lost 4 bases, and 12 bases lay in between. Per the germline V gene, CDR1 is SQVTM and CDR2 is ANQGSEA. Measured with immunoSEQ multiplex PCR; TCRdb has only the in-frame clones, and not every one. Among about 220,000 clones listed, around three quarters were seen once. Material for sequencing was peripheral blood. The clonotype comes from a woman in her 70s with acute or convalescent COVID-19. The gene calls are TRBV29-1 and TRBJ1-2; D remains unclear. CDR3 nucleotide sequence: TGCAGCGTTGACAAGCCCTCCTCCTATGGCTACACCTTC. This gives the protein CSVDKPSSYGYTF.